The rows below give T cell receptor beta chains drawn from one sample of a study of STAT3 mutations in large granular lymphocyte leukemia. Produced via immunoSEQ multiplex PCR; TCRdb's table is partial and in-frame only. The sample yields about 24,000 clones, 94% seen once. The sequenced sample consisted of peripheral blood mononuclear cells. The receptors originated from a man aged 40-49 years with T-cell large granular lymphocyte leukemia. Some clones in this sample may be carry-over from other donors' samples. CDR3s include the opening cysteine and the closing phenylalanine or tryptophan. The order of the fields is D gene, clone size, CDR3 length, J gene, V gene, CDR3 protein, CDR3 DNA. The D gene is left open where the match is weak. For some rows the clone size is stated as once, few or many, or as a class when expanded; others skip it.

d_call: -; clone_size: -; cdr3_length: 12; j_call: TRBJ2-7; v_call: TRBV7-9; cdr3_aa: CASSLSPYEQYF; cdr3_nt: TGTGCCAGCAGCTTAAGTCCCTACGAGCAGTACTTC
d_call: TRBD1; clone_size: -; cdr3_length: 15; j_call: TRBJ2-2; v_call: TRBV5-1; cdr3_aa: CATTGGTGITGELFF; cdr3_nt: TGCGCCACCACTGGCGGGACAGGGATAACCGGGGAGCTGTTTTTT
d_call: -; clone_size: -; cdr3_length: 15; j_call: TRBJ2-2; v_call: TRBV30; cdr3_aa: CAWSPRQANTGELFF; cdr3_nt: TGTGCCTGGAGTCCCCGACAAGCGAACACCGGGGAGCTGTTTTTT
d_call: TRBD1; clone_size: -; cdr3_length: 16; j_call: TRBJ2-7; v_call: TRBV6-5; cdr3_aa: CASSYDLTGVIYEQYF; cdr3_nt: TGTGCCAGCAGTTATGATCTAACAGGGGTTATCTACGAGCAGTACTTC
d_call: -; clone_size: -; cdr3_length: 13; j_call: TRBJ1-5; v_call: TRBV7-2; cdr3_aa: CASSLVKGQPQHF; cdr3_nt: TGTGCCAGCAGCTTAGTCAAAGGTCAGCCCCAGCATTTT
d_call: TRBD2; clone_size: -; cdr3_length: 19; j_call: TRBJ2-5; v_call: TRBV15; cdr3_aa: CATSRDFGASGGPGGTQYF; cdr3_nt: TGTGCCACCAGCAGAGATTTTGGGGCTAGCGGGGGGCCCGGGGGGACCCAGTACTTC
d_call: -; clone_size: -; cdr3_length: 14; j_call: TRBJ2-5; v_call: TRBV28; cdr3_aa: CASSFQNRKETQYF; cdr3_nt: TGTGCCAGCAGTTTCCAGAACAGAAAAGAGACCCAGTACTTC
d_call: -; clone_size: -; cdr3_length: 12; j_call: TRBJ1-6; v_call: TRBV5-6; cdr3_aa: CASTQVNSPLHF; cdr3_nt: TGTGCCAGCACCCAAGTTAATTCACCCCTCCACTTT
d_call: -; clone_size: few; cdr3_length: 14; j_call: TRBJ1-5; v_call: TRBV6-6; cdr3_aa: CASSYSTGGQPQHF; cdr3_nt: TGTGCCAGCAGTTACTCGACAGGCGGGCAGCCCCAGCATTTT
d_call: -; clone_size: -; cdr3_length: 15; j_call: TRBJ2-3; v_call: TRBV5-1; cdr3_aa: CASSDGGLSTDTQYF; cdr3_nt: TGCGCCAGCAGCGACGGGGGCCTATCCACAGATACGCAGTATTTT
d_call: -; clone_size: -; cdr3_length: 14; j_call: TRBJ2-6; v_call: TRBV5-4; cdr3_aa: CASSLDGERNVLTF; cdr3_nt: TGTGCCAGCAGCCTGGACGGTGAAAGGAACGTCCTGACTTTC
d_call: -; clone_size: -; cdr3_length: 15; j_call: TRBJ1-2; v_call: TRBV18; cdr3_aa: CASSPRQNPGNGYTF; cdr3_nt: TGTGCCAGCTCACCACGGCAGAACCCTGGGAATGGCTACACCTTC
d_call: -; clone_size: -; cdr3_length: 13; j_call: TRBJ1-5; v_call: TRBV5-1; cdr3_aa: CASSEGPGQPQHF; cdr3_nt: TGCGCCAGCAGTGAGGGGCCGGGTCAGCCCCAGCATTTT
d_call: -; clone_size: -; cdr3_length: 16; j_call: TRBJ2-3; v_call: TRBV5-5; cdr3_aa: CASSFRQLGGTDTQYF; cdr3_nt: TGTGCCAGCAGCTTCCGACAGCTAGGGGGGACAGATACGCAGTATTTT
d_call: -; clone_size: -; cdr3_length: 16; j_call: TRBJ1-4; v_call: TRBV5-6; cdr3_aa: CASSFEPGIPTSELFF; cdr3_nt: TGTGCCAGCAGCTTCGAACCAGGGATCCCAACGTCGGAACTGTTTTTT
d_call: TRBD1; clone_size: -; cdr3_length: 16; j_call: TRBJ2-5; v_call: TRBV7-9; cdr3_aa: CASSSRDRGGQETQYF; cdr3_nt: TGTGCCAGCAGCTCCCGGGACAGGGGGGGTCAAGAGACCCAGTACTTC
d_call: -; clone_size: once; cdr3_length: 15; j_call: TRBJ1-1; v_call: TRBV4-1; cdr3_aa: CASSRADRPNTEAFF; cdr3_nt: TGCGCCAGCAGCCGGGCTGACAGACCGAACACTGAAGCTTTCTTT
d_call: -; clone_size: -; cdr3_length: 14; j_call: TRBJ2-7; v_call: TRBV11-2; cdr3_aa: CASSLGSGRYEQYF; cdr3_nt: TGTGCCAGCAGCTTAGGAAGCGGCCGGTACGAGCAGTACTTC
d_call: -; clone_size: -; cdr3_length: 15; j_call: TRBJ2-2; v_call: TRBV7-8; cdr3_aa: CASSPPRTETGELFF; cdr3_nt: TGTGCCAGCAGCCCACCCCGGACAGAAACCGGGGAGCTGTTTTTT
d_call: TRBD1; clone_size: -; cdr3_length: 14; j_call: TRBJ2-2; v_call: TRBV6-6; cdr3_aa: CASRGDRETGELFF; cdr3_nt: TGTGCCAGCAGGGGGGACAGGGAAACCGGGGAGCTGTTTTTT
d_call: TRBD2; clone_size: -; cdr3_length: 14; j_call: TRBJ2-3; v_call: TRBV4-2; cdr3_aa: CASSQESSGGALDF; cdr3_nt: TGTGCCAGCAGCCAAGAAAGCAGCGGGGGGGCTCTGGATTTT
d_call: -; clone_size: -; cdr3_length: 16; j_call: TRBJ2-3; v_call: TRBV9; cdr3_aa: CASSEEDSSGSDTQYF; cdr3_nt: TGTGCCAGCAGCGAGGAAGACTCCTCAGGATCAGATACGCAGTATTTT
d_call: -; clone_size: once; cdr3_length: 14; j_call: TRBJ2-7; v_call: TRBV23-1; cdr3_aa: CASGAGRDVYEQYF; cdr3_nt: TGCGCCAGCGGGGCAGGCAGGGATGTATACGAGCAGTACTTC
d_call: -; clone_size: -; cdr3_length: 15; j_call: TRBJ2-3; v_call: TRBV7-6; cdr3_aa: CASSPARGWTDTQYF; cdr3_nt: TGTGCCAGCAGCCCCGCGCGGGGATGGACAGATACGCAGTATTTT
d_call: -; clone_size: -; cdr3_length: 14; j_call: TRBJ2-7; v_call: TRBV27; cdr3_aa: CASRPGVRVNEQYF; cdr3_nt: TGTGCCAGCAGGCCAGGCGTCAGGGTCAACGAGCAGTACTTC
d_call: TRBD2; clone_size: -; cdr3_length: 16; j_call: TRBJ2-3; v_call: TRBV7-2; cdr3_aa: CASSLAASGGGDTQYF; cdr3_nt: TGTGCCAGCAGCTTAGCCGCTAGCGGGGGAGGAGATACGCAGTATTTT
d_call: TRBD1; clone_size: -; cdr3_length: 15; j_call: TRBJ1-6; v_call: TRBV5-6; cdr3_aa: CASSLETGKGSPLHF; cdr3_nt: TGTGCCAGCAGCTTAGAGACAGGGAAGGGTTCACCCCTCCACTTT
d_call: -; clone_size: -; cdr3_length: 14; j_call: TRBJ2-5; v_call: TRBV11-1; cdr3_aa: CASRPRVGQETQYF; cdr3_nt: TGTGCCAGCAGGCCAAGGGTAGGCCAAGAGACCCAGTACTTC
d_call: TRBD2; clone_size: -; cdr3_length: 16; j_call: TRBJ2-5; v_call: TRBV5-4; cdr3_aa: CASSLPLAGGKETQYF; cdr3_nt: TGTGCCAGCAGCTTGCCCTTAGCGGGGGGGAAAGAGACCCAGTACTTC
d_call: -; clone_size: -; cdr3_length: 17; j_call: TRBJ2-7; v_call: TRBV5-1; cdr3_aa: CASSLVPPRPPAYEQYF; cdr3_nt: TGCGCCAGCAGCTTGGTGCCCCCCAGGCCGCCCGCCTACGAGCAGTACTTC
d_call: -; clone_size: -; cdr3_length: 15; j_call: TRBJ2-1; v_call: TRBV4-3; cdr3_aa: CASSQEDTPYNEQFF; cdr3_nt: TGCGCCAGCAGCCAAGAAGACACGCCGTACAATGAGCAGTTCTTC
d_call: -; clone_size: -; cdr3_length: 13; j_call: TRBJ2-5; v_call: TRBV4-3; cdr3_aa: CASSQDARETQYF; cdr3_nt: TGCGCCAGCAGCCAAGATGCCCGGGAGACCCAGTACTTC
d_call: -; clone_size: once; cdr3_length: 14; j_call: TRBJ1-5; v_call: TRBV18; cdr3_aa: CASSQGVSNQPQHF; cdr3_nt: TGTGCCAGCTCACAGGGAGTTAGCAATCAGCCCCAGCATTTT
d_call: -; clone_size: -; cdr3_length: 14; j_call: TRBJ2-1; v_call: TRBV9; cdr3_aa: CASSAPGSRNEQFF; cdr3_nt: TGTGCCAGCAGCGCCCCGGGTTCCCGCAATGAGCAGTTCTTC
d_call: TRBD1; clone_size: -; cdr3_length: 13; j_call: TRBJ1-1; v_call: TRBV27; cdr3_aa: CASSFARGTEAFF; cdr3_nt: TGTGCCAGCAGTTTTGCCAGGGGGACTGAAGCTTTCTTT
d_call: -; clone_size: -; cdr3_length: 13; j_call: TRBJ2-7; v_call: TRBV7-9; cdr3_aa: CASVGQRAYEQYF; cdr3_nt: TGTGCCAGCGTGGGACAGCGGGCCTACGAGCAGTACTTC
d_call: -; clone_size: -; cdr3_length: 14; j_call: TRBJ2-7; v_call: TRBV5-1; cdr3_aa: CASSLDGGRYEQYF; cdr3_nt: TGCGCCAGCAGCTTGGACGGGGGGCGGTACGAGCAGTACTTC
d_call: -; clone_size: once; cdr3_length: 15; j_call: TRBJ1-5; v_call: TRBV19; cdr3_aa: CASSMMGRGNQPQHF; cdr3_nt: TGTGCCAGTAGTATGATGGGTCGGGGCAATCAGCCCCAGCATTTT
d_call: TRBD1; clone_size: -; cdr3_length: 16; j_call: TRBJ1-2; v_call: TRBV18; cdr3_aa: CASSPRDRATNYGYTF; cdr3_nt: TGTGCCAGCTCACCACGGGACAGGGCTACCAACTATGGCTACACCTTC
d_call: -; clone_size: -; cdr3_length: 14; j_call: TRBJ2-5; v_call: TRBV5-1; cdr3_aa: CASSFPGSAETQYF; cdr3_nt: TGCGCCAGCAGCTTCCCTGGGAGTGCGGAGACCCAGTACTTC
d_call: TRBD1; clone_size: -; cdr3_length: 17; j_call: TRBJ1-6; v_call: TRBV27; cdr3_aa: CASSPGQVWGYDSPLHF; cdr3_nt: TGTGCCAGCAGTCCTGGACAGGTTTGGGGTTATGATTCACCCCTCCACTTT
d_call: TRBD2; clone_size: -; cdr3_length: 16; j_call: TRBJ2-1; v_call: TRBV9; cdr3_aa: CASSVGTSGAFGEQFF; cdr3_nt: TGTGCCAGCAGCGTAGGGACTAGCGGGGCCTTCGGTGAGCAGTTCTTC
d_call: -; clone_size: -; cdr3_length: 11; j_call: TRBJ2-3; v_call: TRBV30; cdr3_aa: CAWSHTDTQYF; cdr3_nt: TGTGCCTGGAGTCACACAGATACGCAGTATTTT
d_call: -; clone_size: -; cdr3_length: 12; j_call: TRBJ2-7; v_call: TRBV5-1; cdr3_aa: CASSPASYEQYF; cdr3_nt: TGCGCCAGCAGCCCCGCCTCCTACGAGCAGTACTTC
d_call: -; clone_size: few; cdr3_length: 13; j_call: TRBJ2-3; v_call: TRBV18; cdr3_aa: CASSPRGDDTQYF; cdr3_nt: TGTGCCAGCTCACCAAGGGGAGATGATACGCAGTATTTT
d_call: -; clone_size: -; cdr3_length: 15; j_call: TRBJ2-7; v_call: TRBV11-2; cdr3_aa: CASSLGAGLSYEQYF; cdr3_nt: TGTGCCAGCAGCTTAGGGGCAGGGCTCTCCTACGAGCAGTACTTC
d_call: -; clone_size: -; cdr3_length: 14; j_call: TRBJ1-2; v_call: TRBV4-1; cdr3_aa: CASSQDPGDYGYTF; cdr3_nt: TGCGCCAGCAGCCAAGATCCTGGGGACTATGGCTACACCTTC
d_call: TRBD1; clone_size: -; cdr3_length: 16; j_call: TRBJ2-2; v_call: TRBV19; cdr3_aa: CASSKGQGAGTGELFF; cdr3_nt: TGTGCCAGTAGTAAAGGACAGGGGGCAGGCACCGGGGAGCTGTTTTTT
d_call: TRBD2; clone_size: -; cdr3_length: 19; j_call: TRBJ2-3; v_call: TRBV6-1; cdr3_aa: CASSVLVGGGPIFTDTQYF; cdr3_nt: TGTGCCAGCAGTGTGCTGGTCGGGGGGGGGCCGATATTTACAGATACGCAGTATTTT
d_call: TRBD1; clone_size: -; cdr3_length: 16; j_call: TRBJ1-1; v_call: TRBV15; cdr3_aa: CATSRDEDRANTEAFF; cdr3_nt: TGTGCCACCAGCAGAGATGAGGACAGGGCCAACACTGAAGCTTTCTTT
d_call: TRBD1; clone_size: -; cdr3_length: 12; j_call: TRBJ1-2; v_call: TRBV30; cdr3_aa: CAWTLQGYGYTF; cdr3_nt: TGTGCCTGGACCCTACAGGGGTATGGCTACACCTTC
d_call: -; clone_size: -; cdr3_length: 13; j_call: TRBJ1-5; v_call: TRBV9; cdr3_aa: CASSEQGDQPQHF; cdr3_nt: TGTGCCAGCAGCGAGCAGGGAGATCAGCCCCAGCATTTT
d_call: -; clone_size: once; cdr3_length: 16; j_call: TRBJ2-3; v_call: TRBV4-3; cdr3_aa: CASSQGQSPSTDTQYF; cdr3_nt: TGCGCCAGCAGCCAAGGACAGAGCCCTAGCACAGATACGCAGTATTTT
d_call: -; clone_size: -; cdr3_length: 11; j_call: TRBJ2-1; v_call: TRBV5-8; cdr3_aa: CASSLEVRQFF; cdr3_nt: TGTGCCAGCAGCCTTGAGGTCCGACAGTTCTTC
d_call: -; clone_size: -; cdr3_length: 13; j_call: TRBJ2-5; v_call: TRBV14; cdr3_aa: CASSHYHQETQYF; cdr3_nt: TGTGCCAGCAGCCATTACCACCAAGAGACCCAGTACTTC
d_call: TRBD2; clone_size: -; cdr3_length: 14; j_call: TRBJ2-3; v_call: TRBV7-9; cdr3_aa: CASLAEYSTDTQYF; cdr3_nt: TGTGCCAGCCTAGCGGAGTATAGCACAGATACGCAGTATTTT
d_call: TRBD1; clone_size: -; cdr3_length: 14; j_call: TRBJ2-7; v_call: TRBV28; cdr3_aa: CASSATGEIYEQYF; cdr3_nt: TGTGCCAGCAGTGCGACAGGGGAAATCTACGAGCAGTACTTC